This T cell receptor (beta chain) emerged from a study of cytomegalovirus exposure and HLA in healthy donors. Study observations and caveats: Rare TCR sequences predominated, though certain public TCRs were found in many donors. A later analysis, which compared TCR beta chains of equal frequency, found the HLA-associated ones more clonally expanded.

The CDR3 totals 16 residues. In germline, CDR1 is SGHDT, CDR2 YYEEEE. The junction had 11 bases not matched to a gene; V was cut back by 6 bases and J by 7 bases. In its sample, this clone was seen a few times. Antigen: not known. The study ran its PCR with 60 Vbeta and 13 Jbeta primers. Repertoires were generated with immunoSEQ multiplex PCR, while TCRdb's copy carries only in-frame clones and drops some. The top ten hold approximately 2.4% of the sample, which has roughly 180,000 clones, approximately 80% seen once. The chain carries TRBV5-6 and TRBJ1-6, with 9 nucleotides matching TRBD1. The sequence came from a male donor in good health and CMV-seronegative. Sequencing was done on a sample of PBMCs. CDR3 coding DNA: TGTGCCAGCACCCTACTCCGGGACAGGGAGAATTCACCCCTCCACTTT. It translates to CASTLLRDRENSPLHF.